The entry that follows covers one TCR beta chain sequence. V was clipped by 7 bases and J by 0 bases; unmatched bases: 1. The CDR3 covers 13 residues. The germline gives CDR1 MNHEY, CDR2 SVGAGI. Seattle cases were enrolled at active infection and followed longitudinally. The data are from a study of blood T cell repertoires in COVID-19. Study as a whole: PBMCs, B-cell-depleted T cells, or T cells were the source of the cDNA or gDNA that made up the material.

Methods used by the authors: Nucleated cell number was recorded as an estimate derived from reference gene primer amplification. Sequencing was performed with immunoSEQ multiplex PCR; in TCRdb, only in-frame clones are kept and a portion is missing. V, J and clone size reflect that table, while D and trimming were determined from the DNA. The table lists about 170,000 clones, 80% to 90% of them singletons. The specimen was peripheral blood. The chain is built from TRBV6-5 and TRBJ1-1, with 8 bases aligning to TRBD1. This clonotype originated in a woman in her 70s with COVID-19, enrolled during active disease. The CDR3 spells CASKQGVNTEAFF. The CDR3, as DNA: TGTGCCAGCAAACAGGGGGTGAACACTGAAGCTTTCTTT.